A selection of T cell receptor beta chains follows, all from one sample in a study of T cells in Graves' hyperthyroidism and ophthalmopathy. Each CDR3 protein is one row after TCRdb ran MiXCR on the multiplex PCR reads. The sample consists of fewer than 650,000 distinct CDR3 sequences, less than 15% of them appearing once. Sequencing was carried out using blood. These receptors were taken from a woman between 40 and 50 years old with Graves' hyperthyroidism. Both conserved end residues are part of each CDR3. D genes are given only for firm matches. The size of a clone is reported for some rows only, either as once, few or many, or as a class for expanded clones.

v_call: TRBV18; clone_size: many; d_call: TRBD2; j_call: TRBJ2-3; cdr3_nt: TGTGCCAGCTCACCCTCTAGCGGGAGTCTAACAGATACGCAGTATTTT; cdr3_aa: CASSPSSGSLTDTQYF
v_call: TRBV19; clone_size: few; d_call: TRBD2; j_call: TRBJ2-7; cdr3_nt: TGTGCCAGTAGTATGCCGAGGGCGGGAGGCCTAGGAGAGCAGTACTTC; cdr3_aa: CASSMPRAGGLGEQYF
v_call: TRBV7-8; clone_size: many; d_call: -; j_call: TRBJ2-5; cdr3_nt: TGTGCCAGCAGCTTAGAAGTGGGGCAGGGAGTCCAAGAGACCCAGTACTTC; cdr3_aa: CASSLEVGQGVQETQYF
v_call: TRBV6-1; clone_size: many; d_call: -; j_call: TRBJ1-1; cdr3_nt: TGTGCCAGCACCTCGGACCTTGAAGCTTTCTTT; cdr3_aa: CASTSDLEAFF
v_call: TRBV10-3; clone_size: -; d_call: TRBD1; j_call: TRBJ2-7; cdr3_nt: TGTGCCATCAGTGAGGGACAGGGCTACGAGCAGTACTTC; cdr3_aa: CAISEGQGYEQYF
v_call: TRBV7-6; clone_size: few; d_call: -; j_call: TRBJ1-4; cdr3_nt: TGTGCCAGCAGCTTGGGGGCGGTTGCTAATGAAAAACTGTTTTTT; cdr3_aa: CASSLGAVANEKLFF
v_call: TRBV19; clone_size: -; d_call: -; j_call: TRBJ1-4; cdr3_nt: TGTGCCACCCGGGGTCCGTACGAAAAACTGTTTTTT; cdr3_aa: CATRGPYEKLFF
v_call: TRBV14; clone_size: -; d_call: -; j_call: TRBJ2-3; cdr3_nt: TGTGCCAGCAGCAAACAGGACAATACGCAGTATTTT; cdr3_aa: CASSKQDNTQYF
v_call: TRBV6-1; clone_size: few; d_call: -; j_call: TRBJ1-2; cdr3_nt: TGTGCCAGCAGTGACGCCTCTTATGGCTACACCTTC; cdr3_aa: CASSDASYGYTF
v_call: TRBV12-3/TRBV12-4; clone_size: -; d_call: TRBD2; j_call: TRBJ2-1; cdr3_nt: TGTGCCAGCAGTTTAAGCACTAGCGGGCTGTCCTACAATGAGCAGTTCTTC; cdr3_aa: CASSLSTSGLSYNEQFF
v_call: TRBV20-1; clone_size: many; d_call: TRBD2; j_call: TRBJ2-1; cdr3_nt: TGCAGTGCTAGAACTAGCGGGACGTACAATGAGCAGTTCTTC; cdr3_aa: CSARTSGTYNEQFF
v_call: TRBV4-2; clone_size: many; d_call: TRBD2; j_call: TRBJ2-1; cdr3_nt: TGTGCCAGCAGCCAAGATGGGAACCTAGCGGGAGGGTACAATGAGCAGTTCTTC; cdr3_aa: CASSQDGNLAGGYNEQFF
v_call: TRBV9; clone_size: -; d_call: TRBD2; j_call: TRBJ2-5; cdr3_nt: TGTGCCAGCAGCGACGCTAGCGGTAACCAAGAGACCCAGTACTTC; cdr3_aa: CASSDASGNQETQYF
v_call: TRBV20-1; clone_size: many; d_call: -; j_call: TRBJ2-7; cdr3_nt: TGCAGTGCTAGCGGTGGGACTCTGAGCTCCTACGAGCAGTACTTC; cdr3_aa: CSASGGTLSSYEQYF
v_call: TRBV2; clone_size: once; d_call: -; j_call: TRBJ2-5; cdr3_nt: TGTGCCAGCAGTGGAGGGGGTAGGATAGAGACCCAGTACTTC; cdr3_aa: CASSGGGRIETQYF
v_call: TRBV5-1; clone_size: many; d_call: TRBD1; j_call: TRBJ2-7; cdr3_nt: TGCGCCAGCAGCTATCCGGGACAGGCCACCTACGAGCAGTACTTC; cdr3_aa: CASSYPGQATYEQYF
v_call: TRBV20-1; clone_size: -; d_call: TRBD2; j_call: TRBJ2-1; cdr3_nt: TGCAGTGCTAGAGACCCCGGGACTAGCGGGAGGGGGAATGAGCAGTTCTTC; cdr3_aa: CSARDPGTSGRGNEQFF
v_call: TRBV2; clone_size: -; d_call: TRBD1; j_call: TRBJ1-1; cdr3_nt: TGTGCCAGATCGCGCCCGGACAGGCGATACAACAAAGCTTTCTTT; cdr3_aa: CARSRPDRRYNKAFF
v_call: TRBV20-1; clone_size: few; d_call: TRBD1; j_call: TRBJ2-7; cdr3_nt: TGCAGTGCTAGAGTGGCCGGGGGACAGGGGGCGACCTACGAGCAGTACTTC; cdr3_aa: CSARVAGGQGATYEQYF
v_call: TRBV19; clone_size: -; d_call: -; j_call: TRBJ1-5; cdr3_nt: TGTGCCAGTAGTATAGACAGGGGCCCACCCCAGCATTTT; cdr3_aa: CASSIDRGPPQHF
v_call: TRBV5-6; clone_size: many; d_call: TRBD1; j_call: TRBJ1-5; cdr3_nt: TGTGCCAGCAGCTCCTCTATGGACAGGGGGCGCAGAGAGCCCCAGCATTTT; cdr3_aa: CASSSSMDRGRREPQHF
v_call: TRBV27; clone_size: many; d_call: TRBD1; j_call: TRBJ2-3; cdr3_nt: TGTGCCAGCAGTCAAAAAAACAGGGGACGCACAGATACGCAGTATTTT; cdr3_aa: CASSQKNRGRTDTQYF
v_call: TRBV6-1; clone_size: -; d_call: -; j_call: TRBJ2-7; cdr3_nt: TGTGCCAGCAGAACCCAACAGGGTGTACACGAGCAGTACTTC; cdr3_aa: CASRTQQGVHEQYF
v_call: TRBV11-2; clone_size: many; d_call: TRBD2; j_call: TRBJ2-1; cdr3_nt: TGTGCCAGCAGACCCGGGACTAGCGATGAGCAGTTCTTC; cdr3_aa: CASRPGTSDEQFF
v_call: TRBV2; clone_size: -; d_call: TRBD2; j_call: TRBJ2-7; cdr3_nt: TGTGCCAGCAGTGGCTTTAGCGGGTCCTACGAGCAGTACTTC; cdr3_aa: CASSGFSGSYEQYF
v_call: TRBV9; clone_size: many; d_call: TRBD2; j_call: TRBJ2-7; cdr3_nt: TGTGCCAGCAGCTCCGGGACTAGCGGGAGTTCCTACGAGCAGTACTTC; cdr3_aa: CASSSGTSGSSYEQYF
v_call: TRBV12-3/TRBV12-4; clone_size: few; d_call: -; j_call: TRBJ1-6; cdr3_nt: TGTGCCAGCAGCCCCTCCTGGGGGGACAATTCACCCCTCCACTTT; cdr3_aa: CASSPSWGDNSPLHF
v_call: TRBV29-1; clone_size: few; d_call: TRBD2; j_call: TRBJ2-1; cdr3_nt: TGCAGCGCTCGAAGCGGGACTAGTAGGGATGGTGAGCAGTTCTTC; cdr3_aa: CSARSGTSRDGEQFF
v_call: TRBV11-2; clone_size: -; d_call: TRBD2; j_call: TRBJ2-1; cdr3_nt: TGTGCCAGCAGCTTAGTTAGCGGGAGGGGTGAGCAGTTCTTC; cdr3_aa: CASSLVSGRGEQFF
v_call: TRBV6-1; clone_size: few; d_call: TRBD1; j_call: TRBJ1-2; cdr3_nt: TGTGCCAGCAGCCCTAGGCGGGACAGCTATGGCTACACCTTC; cdr3_aa: CASSPRRDSYGYTF
v_call: TRBV25-1; clone_size: few; d_call: TRBD1; j_call: TRBJ1-1; cdr3_nt: TGTGCCAGCAGCCCCTTGAGGGGGCGGCGCACTGAAGCTTTCTTT; cdr3_aa: CASSPLRGRRTEAFF
v_call: TRBV20-1; clone_size: many; d_call: -; j_call: TRBJ2-1; cdr3_nt: TGCAGTGCTAGTCATACTAGGACCTGGGATGAGCAGTTCTTC; cdr3_aa: CSASHTRTWDEQFF
v_call: TRBV19; clone_size: -; d_call: -; j_call: TRBJ1-1; cdr3_nt: TGTGCCAGTAGTACCAGACGTTCGTGGGGCAGCGGTGAAGCTTTCTTT; cdr3_aa: CASSTRRSWGSGEAFF
v_call: TRBV27; clone_size: few; d_call: -; j_call: TRBJ2-3; cdr3_nt: TGTGCCAGCAGTCCCGATGGTGGGAGGAGGGCAGATACGCAGTATTTT; cdr3_aa: CASSPDGGRRADTQYF
v_call: TRBV11-1; clone_size: many; d_call: -; j_call: TRBJ1-1; cdr3_nt: TGTGCCAGCAGCGCCGACAGGTTCCCCACTGAAGCTTTCTTT; cdr3_aa: CASSADRFPTEAFF
v_call: TRBV29-1; clone_size: few; d_call: -; j_call: TRBJ1-3; cdr3_nt: TGCAGCGTCCGAGCAGGGGTAGGAAACACCATATATTTT; cdr3_aa: CSVRAGVGNTIYF
v_call: TRBV18; clone_size: many; d_call: -; j_call: TRBJ2-1; cdr3_nt: TGTGCCAGCTCACAACCGCGGGTTAGCGCAGGAGAGCAGTTCTTC; cdr3_aa: CASSQPRVSAGEQFF
v_call: TRBV2; clone_size: many; d_call: -; j_call: TRBJ2-3; cdr3_nt: TGTGCCAGCAGTGAATCTGGCCGGTCTCGCACAGATACGCAGTATTTT; cdr3_aa: CASSESGRSRTDTQYF
v_call: TRBV14; clone_size: many; d_call: -; j_call: TRBJ2-7; cdr3_nt: TGTGCCAGCAGCCAACATAGCGGATACGAGCAGTACTTC; cdr3_aa: CASSQHSGYEQYF
v_call: TRBV7-3; clone_size: few; d_call: TRBD2; j_call: TRBJ2-2; cdr3_nt: TGTGCCAGCAGCCATCAAGGTCTAGCGGGGCGGGGGAGCACCGGGGAGCTGTTTTTT; cdr3_aa: CASSHQGLAGRGSTGELFF
v_call: TRBV20-1; clone_size: many; d_call: -; j_call: TRBJ1-2; cdr3_nt: TGCAGTGCTAGCAGCGGGGTGGGAGGCTACACCTTC; cdr3_aa: CSASSGVGGYTF
v_call: TRBV30; clone_size: -; d_call: TRBD2; j_call: TRBJ2-4; cdr3_nt: TGTGCCTGGAGTGAGACTAGCGGTGCCAAAAACATTCAGTACTTC; cdr3_aa: CAWSETSGAKNIQYF
v_call: TRBV27; clone_size: many; d_call: -; j_call: TRBJ2-7; cdr3_nt: TGTGCCAGCAGTTCACGGCCCGGGGTGACCTACGAGCAGTACTTC; cdr3_aa: CASSSRPGVTYEQYF
v_call: TRBV2; clone_size: few; d_call: TRBD2; j_call: TRBJ2-7; cdr3_nt: TGTGCCAGCAGTGGAGCGGGAGGGCCCAAAGAGCAGTACTTC; cdr3_aa: CASSGAGGPKEQYF
v_call: TRBV6-5; clone_size: many; d_call: TRBD2; j_call: TRBJ2-3; cdr3_nt: TGTGCCAGCAGTTACTCTGCGGGAGATACACAAGATACGCAGTATTTT; cdr3_aa: CASSYSAGDTQDTQYF
v_call: TRBV7-6; clone_size: many; d_call: TRBD2; j_call: TRBJ2-1; cdr3_nt: TGTGCCAGCAGCGATTCGGTAGCGGGAGGATCTAATGAGCAGTTCTTC; cdr3_aa: CASSDSVAGGSNEQFF
v_call: TRBV5-1; clone_size: -; d_call: -; j_call: TRBJ2-3; cdr3_nt: TGCGCCAGCAGTTCCGGACAGACAGATACGCAGTATTTT; cdr3_aa: CASSSGQTDTQYF
v_call: TRBV11-2; clone_size: -; d_call: TRBD1; j_call: TRBJ1-3; cdr3_nt: TGTGCCAGCAGCCCCACAGGGGCGCTGGGAAACACCATATATTTT; cdr3_aa: CASSPTGALGNTIYF
v_call: TRBV28; clone_size: many; d_call: -; j_call: TRBJ1-5; cdr3_nt: TGTGCCAGCAGTTTTAAGGGCAATCAGCCCCAGCATTTT; cdr3_aa: CASSFKGNQPQHF
v_call: TRBV2; clone_size: few; d_call: -; j_call: TRBJ2-2; cdr3_nt: TGTGCCAGCAGTGCCTATCCACAGGGACGGGCCGGGGAGCTGTTTTTT; cdr3_aa: CASSAYPQGRAGELFF
v_call: TRBV10-2; clone_size: -; d_call: TRBD2; j_call: TRBJ2-2; cdr3_nt: TGCGCCAGCAGTCAGACTAGCGGAGGCCCCAACACCGGGGAGCTGTTTTTT; cdr3_aa: CASSQTSGGPNTGELFF
v_call: TRBV11-2; clone_size: -; d_call: TRBD1; j_call: TRBJ2-1; cdr3_nt: TGTGCCAGCAGCCGGGGACAGGTAGATGAGCAGTTCTTC; cdr3_aa: CASSRGQVDEQFF
v_call: TRBV4-1; clone_size: few; d_call: -; j_call: TRBJ1-1; cdr3_nt: TGCGCCAGCAGCCAAGGTGACAGAAGGAACACTGAAGCTTTCTTT; cdr3_aa: CASSQGDRRNTEAFF
v_call: TRBV12-3/TRBV12-4; clone_size: many; d_call: TRBD1; j_call: TRBJ2-7; cdr3_nt: TGTGCCAGCAGTTCCTCCGGGACAGGGTACGGGGAGCAGTACTTC; cdr3_aa: CASSSSGTGYGEQYF
v_call: TRBV2; clone_size: many; d_call: TRBD2; j_call: TRBJ2-3; cdr3_nt: TGTGCCAGCCTAATAGCGGGGCTTAGCACAGATACGCAGTATTTT; cdr3_aa: CASLIAGLSTDTQYF
v_call: TRBV6-1; clone_size: many; d_call: -; j_call: TRBJ2-7; cdr3_nt: TGTGCCAGCAACCCTGCGGGGGACAGCTACGAGCAGTACTTC; cdr3_aa: CASNPAGDSYEQYF
v_call: TRBV2; clone_size: -; d_call: TRBD1; j_call: TRBJ2-7; cdr3_nt: TGTGCCAGCAAAGGGGGCCGGGCTGGGAACGAGCAGTACTTC; cdr3_aa: CASKGGRAGNEQYF
v_call: TRBV12-3/TRBV12-4; clone_size: many; d_call: -; j_call: TRBJ2-1; cdr3_nt: TGTGCCAGCAGTCTCAGGGAACGCTCCTACAATGAGCAGTTCTTC; cdr3_aa: CASSLRERSYNEQFF
v_call: TRBV12-3/TRBV12-4; clone_size: few; d_call: -; j_call: TRBJ2-1; cdr3_nt: TGTGCCAGCAGTTTATCGACTACCGACAATGAGCAGTTCTTC; cdr3_aa: CASSLSTTDNEQFF